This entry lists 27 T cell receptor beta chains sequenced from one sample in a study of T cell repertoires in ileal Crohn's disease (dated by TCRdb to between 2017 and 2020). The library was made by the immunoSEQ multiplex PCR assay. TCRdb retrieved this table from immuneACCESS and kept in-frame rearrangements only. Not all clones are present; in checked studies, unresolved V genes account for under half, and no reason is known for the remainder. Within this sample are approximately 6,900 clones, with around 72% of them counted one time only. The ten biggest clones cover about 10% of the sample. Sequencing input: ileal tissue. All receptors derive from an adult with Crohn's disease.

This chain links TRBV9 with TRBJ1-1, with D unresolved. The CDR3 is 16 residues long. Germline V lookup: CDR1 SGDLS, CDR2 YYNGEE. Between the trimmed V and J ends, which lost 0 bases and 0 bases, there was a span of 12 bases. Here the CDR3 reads CASSVEATPMNTEAFF. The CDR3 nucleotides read TGTGCCAGCAGCGTAGAAGCCACCCCCATGAACACTGAAGCTTTCTTT.

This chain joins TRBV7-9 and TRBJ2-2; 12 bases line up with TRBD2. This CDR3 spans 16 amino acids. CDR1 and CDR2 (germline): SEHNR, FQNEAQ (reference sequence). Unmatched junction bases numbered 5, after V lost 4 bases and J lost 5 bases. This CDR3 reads CASSSRLAGETGELFF. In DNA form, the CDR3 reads TGTGCCAGCAGCTCCAGACTAGCGGGAGAAACCGGGGAGCTGTTTTTT.

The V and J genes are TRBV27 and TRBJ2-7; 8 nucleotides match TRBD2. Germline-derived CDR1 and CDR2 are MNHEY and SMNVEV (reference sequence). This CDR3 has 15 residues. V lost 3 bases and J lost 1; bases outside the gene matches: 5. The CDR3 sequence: CASSFGRGISYEQYF. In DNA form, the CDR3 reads TGTGCCAGCAGTTTCGGGAGGGGAATATCCTACGAGCAGTACTTC.

The CDR3 nucleotides are TGTGCCAGCAGTTCAACGGGTAGCAATCAGCCCCAGCATTTT. Translating gives CASSSTGSNQPQHF. This chain links TRBV7-9 with TRBJ1-5, with unresolved D. Germline V gene data show CDR1 as SEHNR and CDR2 as FQNEAQ (reference sequence). V lost 6 bases to trimming and J lost 0 bases, with 9 bases between them. This CDR3 comprises 14 residues.

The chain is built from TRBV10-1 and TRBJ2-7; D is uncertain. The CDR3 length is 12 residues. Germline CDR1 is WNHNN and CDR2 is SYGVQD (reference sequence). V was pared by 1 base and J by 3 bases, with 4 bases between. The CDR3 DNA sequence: TGCGCCAGCAGTGAGTTTAGCTACGAGCAGTACTTC. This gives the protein CASSEFSYEQYF.

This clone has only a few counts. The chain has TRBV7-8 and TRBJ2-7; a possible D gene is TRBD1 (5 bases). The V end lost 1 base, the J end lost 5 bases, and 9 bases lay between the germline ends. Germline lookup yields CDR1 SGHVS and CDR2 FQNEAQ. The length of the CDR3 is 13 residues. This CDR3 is CASSLVDIHEQYF. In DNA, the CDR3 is TGTGCCAGCAGCTTAGTGGACATCCACGAGCAGTACTTC.

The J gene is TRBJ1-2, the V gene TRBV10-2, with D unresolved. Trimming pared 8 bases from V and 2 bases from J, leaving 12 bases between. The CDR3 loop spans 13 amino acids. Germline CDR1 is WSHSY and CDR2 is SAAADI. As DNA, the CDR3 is TGCGCCAGCGCTGAGGCGTGGAACTATGGCTACACCTTC. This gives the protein CASAEAWNYGYTF.

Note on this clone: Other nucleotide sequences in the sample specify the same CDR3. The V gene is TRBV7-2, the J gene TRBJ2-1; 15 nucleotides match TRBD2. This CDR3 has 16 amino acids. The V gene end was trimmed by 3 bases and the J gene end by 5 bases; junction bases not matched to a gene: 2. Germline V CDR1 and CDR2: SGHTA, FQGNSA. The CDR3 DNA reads TGTGCCAGCAGCTTGGGACTAGCGGGAGGCGACAATGAGCAGTTCTTC. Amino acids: CASSLGLAGGDNEQFF.

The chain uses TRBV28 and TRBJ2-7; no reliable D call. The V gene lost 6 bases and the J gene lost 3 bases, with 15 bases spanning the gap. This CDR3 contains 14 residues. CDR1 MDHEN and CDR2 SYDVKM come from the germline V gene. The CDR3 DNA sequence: TGTGCCAGCAGCCCAACTCCTACGGGCTACGAGCAGTACTTC. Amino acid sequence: CASSPTPTGYEQYF. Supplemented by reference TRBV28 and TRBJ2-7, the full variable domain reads DVKVTQSSRYLVKRTGEKVFLECVQDMDHENMFWYRQDPGLGLRLIYFSYDVKMKEKGDIPEGYSVSREKKERFSLILESASTNQTSMYLCASSPTPTGYEQYFGPGTRLTVT.

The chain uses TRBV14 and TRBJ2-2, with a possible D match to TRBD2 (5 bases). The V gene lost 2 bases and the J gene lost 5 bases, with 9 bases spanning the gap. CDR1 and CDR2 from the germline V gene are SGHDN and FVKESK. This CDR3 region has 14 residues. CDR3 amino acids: CASSQSGWTGELFF. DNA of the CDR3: TGTGCCAGCAGCCAATCGGGGTGGACCGGGGAGCTGTTTTTT.

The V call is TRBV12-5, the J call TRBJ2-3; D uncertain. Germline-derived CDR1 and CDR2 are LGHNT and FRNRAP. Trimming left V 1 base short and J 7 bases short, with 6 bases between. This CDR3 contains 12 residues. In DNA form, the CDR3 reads TGTGCTAGTGGTTTGGACTTCTATACGCAGTATTTT. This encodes CASGLDFYTQYF.

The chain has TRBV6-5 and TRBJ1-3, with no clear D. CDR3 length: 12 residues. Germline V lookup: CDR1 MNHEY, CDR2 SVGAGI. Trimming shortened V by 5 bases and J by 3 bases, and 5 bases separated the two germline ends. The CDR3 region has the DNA TGTGCCAGCAGTCGGGATGGAAACACCATATATTTT. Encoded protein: CASSRDGNTIYF.

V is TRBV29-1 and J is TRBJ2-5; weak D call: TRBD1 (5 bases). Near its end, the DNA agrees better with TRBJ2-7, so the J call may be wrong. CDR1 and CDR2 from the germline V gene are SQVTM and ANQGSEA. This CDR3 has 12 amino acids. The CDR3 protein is CSVEKGQNEQYF. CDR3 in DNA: TGCAGCGTTGAAAAGGGGCAAAACGAGCAGTACTTC.

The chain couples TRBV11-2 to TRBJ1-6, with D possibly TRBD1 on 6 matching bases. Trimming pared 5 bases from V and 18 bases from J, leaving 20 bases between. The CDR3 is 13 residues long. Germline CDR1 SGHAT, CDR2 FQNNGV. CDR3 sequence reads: CASSLGGAQVSHF. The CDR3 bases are TGTGCCAGCAGCCTGGGGGGGGCCCAGGTCAGCCACTTT. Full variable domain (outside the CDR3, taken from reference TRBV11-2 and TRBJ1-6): EAGVAQSPRYKIIEKRQSVAFWCNPISGHATLYWYQQILGQGPKLLIQFQNNGVVDDSQLPKDRFSAERLKGVDSTLKIQPAKLEDSAVYLCASSLGGAQVSHFGNGTRLTVT.

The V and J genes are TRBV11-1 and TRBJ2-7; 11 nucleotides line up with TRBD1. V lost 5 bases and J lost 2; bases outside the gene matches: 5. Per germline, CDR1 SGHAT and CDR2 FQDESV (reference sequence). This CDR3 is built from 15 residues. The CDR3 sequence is CASSRGQGGPYEQYF. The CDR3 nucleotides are TGTGCCAGCAGCCGGGGACAGGGGGGTCCCTACGAGCAGTACTTC. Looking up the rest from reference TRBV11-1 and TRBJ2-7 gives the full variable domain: EAEVAQSPRYKITEKSQAVAFWCDPISGHATLYWYRQILGQGPELLVQFQDESVVDDSQLPKDRFSAERLKGVDSTLKIQPAELGDSAMYLCASSRGQGGPYEQYFGPGTRLTVT.

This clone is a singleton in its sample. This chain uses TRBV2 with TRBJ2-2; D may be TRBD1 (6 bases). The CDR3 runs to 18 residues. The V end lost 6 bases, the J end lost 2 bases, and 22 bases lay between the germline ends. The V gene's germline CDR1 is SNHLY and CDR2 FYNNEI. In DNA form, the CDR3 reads TGTGCCAGCAGGAGGGCTGGGTTCCGAGGGGGAAACACCGGGGAGCTGTTTTTT. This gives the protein CASRRAGFRGGNTGELFF. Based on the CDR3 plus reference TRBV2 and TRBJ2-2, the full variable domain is EPEVTQTPSHQVTQMGQEVILRCVPISNHLYFYWYRQILGQKVEFLVSFYNNEISEKSEIFDDQFSVERPDGSNFTLKIRSTKLEDSAMYFCASRRAGFRGGNTGELFFGEGSRLTVL.

The CDR3 nucleotides are TGTGCCAGTAGTGACGGACAGGAGTACAATGAGCAGTTCTTC. Its protein product is CASSDGQEYNEQFF. The chain combines TRBV19 with TRBJ2-1, with 7 bases lining up with TRBD1. CDR1 and CDR2 from the germline V gene are LNHDA and SQIVND (reference sequence). Trimming at V came to 5 bases and at J to 4 bases, leaving 5 bases not matched to a gene. This CDR3 is built from 14 residues.

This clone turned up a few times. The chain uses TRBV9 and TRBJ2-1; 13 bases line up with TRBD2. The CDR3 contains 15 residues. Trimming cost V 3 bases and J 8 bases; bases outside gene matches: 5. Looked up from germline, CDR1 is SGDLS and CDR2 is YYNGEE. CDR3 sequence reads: CASSGRGTSGDEQFF. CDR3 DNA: TGTGCCAGCAGCGGACGAGGGACTAGCGGGGATGAGCAGTTCTTC.

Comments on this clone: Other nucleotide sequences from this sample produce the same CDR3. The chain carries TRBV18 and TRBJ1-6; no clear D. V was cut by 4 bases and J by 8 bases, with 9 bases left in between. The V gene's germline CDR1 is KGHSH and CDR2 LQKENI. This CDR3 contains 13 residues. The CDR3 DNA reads TGTGCCAGCTCACTCCCGGTTGATTCACCCCTCCACTTT. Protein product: CASSLPVDSPLHF.

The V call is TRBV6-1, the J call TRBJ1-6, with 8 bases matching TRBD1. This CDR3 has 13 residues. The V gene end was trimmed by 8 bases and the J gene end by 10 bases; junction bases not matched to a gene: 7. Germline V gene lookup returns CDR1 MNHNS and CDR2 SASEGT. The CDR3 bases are TGTGCCAGCGAGGACAGGGAAAGATCACCCCTCCACTTT. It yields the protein CASEDRERSPLHF.

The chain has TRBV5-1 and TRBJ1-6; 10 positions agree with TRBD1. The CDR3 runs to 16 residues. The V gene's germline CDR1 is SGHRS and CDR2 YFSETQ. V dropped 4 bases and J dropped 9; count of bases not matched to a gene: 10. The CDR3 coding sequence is TGCGCCAGCAGCCCCGGCGCCGGGACAGGGGTTTCACCCCTCCACTTT. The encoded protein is CASSPGAGTGVSPLHF.

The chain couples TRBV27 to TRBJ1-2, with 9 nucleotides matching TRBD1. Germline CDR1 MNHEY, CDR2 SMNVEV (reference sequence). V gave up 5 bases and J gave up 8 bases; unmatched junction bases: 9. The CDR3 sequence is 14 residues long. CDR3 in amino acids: CASSPWDREYGYTF. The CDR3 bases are TGTGCCAGCAGTCCCTGGGACAGGGAATACGGCTACACCTTC.

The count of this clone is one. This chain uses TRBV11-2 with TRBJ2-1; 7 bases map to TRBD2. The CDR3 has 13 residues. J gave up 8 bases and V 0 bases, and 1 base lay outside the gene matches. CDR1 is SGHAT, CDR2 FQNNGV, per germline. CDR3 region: CASSLDGGDEQFF. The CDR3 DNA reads TGTGCCAGCAGCTTAGATGGGGGGGATGAGCAGTTCTTC.

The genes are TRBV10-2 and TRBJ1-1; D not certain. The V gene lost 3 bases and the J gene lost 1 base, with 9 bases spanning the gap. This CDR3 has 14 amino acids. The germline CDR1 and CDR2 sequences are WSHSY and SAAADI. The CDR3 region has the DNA TGCGCCAGCAGTGATCTAACTGGGAACACTGAAGCTTTCTTT. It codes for CASSDLTGNTEAFF.

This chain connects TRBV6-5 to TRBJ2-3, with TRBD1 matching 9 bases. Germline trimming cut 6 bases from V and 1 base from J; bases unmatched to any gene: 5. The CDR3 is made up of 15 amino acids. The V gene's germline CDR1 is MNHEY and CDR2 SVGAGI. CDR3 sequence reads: CASRPRDRGTDTQYF. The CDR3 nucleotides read TGTGCCAGCAGACCACGGGACAGGGGCACAGATACGCAGTATTTT.

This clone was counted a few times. CDR3 protein: CASSPSDRVRTEAFF. The CDR3 DNA is TGTGCCAGTAGTCCTTCAGACAGGGTTCGAACTGAAGCTTTCTTT. This chain joins TRBV19 and TRBJ1-1; TRBD1 aligns across 7 bases. The CDR3 runs to 15 residues. Germline V CDR1 and CDR2: LNHDA, SQIVND (reference sequence). With 5 bases clipped from V and 5 bases from J, the junction kept 11 bases outside the gene matches.

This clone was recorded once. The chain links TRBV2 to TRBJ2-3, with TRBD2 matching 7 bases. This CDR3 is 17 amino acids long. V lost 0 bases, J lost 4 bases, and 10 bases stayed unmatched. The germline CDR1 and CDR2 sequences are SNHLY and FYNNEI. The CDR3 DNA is TGTGCCAGCAGTGAAGCGCTTCGAGCGGGATACGCAGATACGCAGTATTTT. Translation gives CASSEALRAGYADTQYF.